These 12 T cell receptor beta chains came from one sample sequenced in a study of a mutant IDH1 vaccine in newly diagnosed glioma. Documented time point: baseline, week 1 (first vaccination visit). Regarding treatment: pre-vaccination baseline after standard-of-care therapy. TCRdb's table, derived via immunoSEQ multiplex PCR, lists solely in-frame clones and lacks some. The sample includes about 25,000 clones, roughly 93% of them seen just once. The specimen was PBMCs, collected from a glioma patient treated with radiotherapy, temozolomide or both. The receptors were sampled from a man aged 40-49 years with glioma.

This clone was seen only once. The rearrangement joins TRBV5-1 to TRBJ2-1; D might be TRBD2 (5 bases). The CDR3 spans 16 residues. Per the germline V gene, CDR1 is SGHRS and CDR2 is YFSETQ. Trimming took 4 bases from V and 0 from J, leaving 14 bases between them. The CDR3 protein is CASSSLSGFSYNEQFF. Here the CDR3 DNA reads TGCGCCAGCAGCAGTCTAAGCGGCTTCTCCTACAATGAGCAGTTCTTC.

This chain uses TRBV7-2 with TRBJ2-3; 11 positions match TRBD2. Germline V gene sequence: CDR1 SGHTA, CDR2 FQGNSA. The CDR3 has 18 amino acids. J gave up 4 bases and V 4 bases, and 13 bases lay outside the gene matches. CDR3 amino acids: CASSSPPIAGGPADTQYF. In nucleotides, the CDR3 is TGTGCCAGCAGCTCCCCTCCAATAGCGGGGGGGCCCGCAGATACGCAGTATTTT.

The chain employs TRBV27 and TRBJ1-5; D uncertain. The V gene's germline CDR1 is MNHEY and CDR2 SMNVEV (reference sequence). The CDR3 contains 16 residues. Trimming took 1 base from V and 2 from J, leaving 12 bases between them. The CDR3 nucleotides read TGTGCCAGCAGTTTATTTCCCGGGCCGCGCAATCAGCCCCAGCATTTT. Protein product: CASSLFPGPRNQPQHF.

The chain couples TRBV5-1 to TRBJ1-2; perhaps TRBD1 as D (5 bases). V shed 5 bases and J shed 8 bases, with 19 bases lying between them. The CDR3 sequence is 14 residues long. Germline V gene sequence: CDR1 SGHRS, CDR2 YFSETQ. CDR3 in DNA: TGCGCCAGCAGGTTAAGAGGACATCTCGACGGCTACACCTTC. Translation: CASRLRGHLDGYTF.

This clone was observed once. This sequence joins TRBV7-8 and TRBJ2-7, with 9 bases aligning to TRBD1. Trimming took 5 bases from V and 2 from J; bases not matched to a gene: 4. The CDR3 contains 14 residues. Germline CDR1 reads SGHVS; CDR2 reads FQNEAQ. The CDR3 nucleotides are TGTGCCAGCAGCCTAAGGACAGGGGCCTACGAGCAGTACTTC. This gives the protein CASSLRTGAYEQYF.

The chain has TRBV11-1 and TRBJ2-7; tentative D call: TRBD1 (6 bases). The V and J ends lost 3 bases and 3 bases respectively, with 12 bases between them. This CDR3 has 14 amino acids. The V gene's germline CDR1 is SGHAT and CDR2 FQDESV (reference sequence). CDR3 amino acids: CASSFPGQNYEQYF. CDR3 sequence (DNA): TGTGCCAGCAGCTTTCCCGGACAGAACTACGAGCAGTACTTC.

The chain employs TRBV5-4 and TRBJ1-3; 12 bases are shared with TRBD1. The germline gives CDR1 SGHNT, CDR2 YYREEE (reference sequence). The J segment lost 4 bases and the V segment lost 2 bases, leaving 7 bases of the junction unmatched. The CDR3 length is 17 residues. The CDR3 nucleotides are TGTGCCAGCAGCTTATCCAGGGACAGGGGGCCAGGAAACACCATATATTTT. As protein: CASSLSRDRGPGNTIYF.

The table lists this clone with a count of one. This chain links TRBV5-1 with TRBJ2-1; D call uncertain. There are 14 residues in the CDR3. V was shortened by 1 base and J by 3 bases, with 8 bases between the two germline ends. From germline, CDR1 is SGHRS and CDR2 YFSETQ. The CDR3 protein is CASSLRGDYNEQFF. CDR3 coding DNA: TGCGCCAGCAGCTTGCGCGGAGACTACAATGAGCAGTTCTTC.

The sample holds a few counts of this clone. The chain carries TRBV15 and TRBJ1-5; TRBD1 aligns across 10 bases. CDR3 size: 16 residues. V was clipped by 5 bases and J by 4 bases; unmatched bases: 8. Germline values: CDR1 LNHNV, CDR2 YYDKDF (reference sequence). The CDR3 region is CATSGPGQGLNQPQHF. In DNA form, the CDR3 reads TGTGCCACCAGCGGACCGGGACAGGGGTTGAATCAGCCCCAGCATTTT.

The rearrangement joins TRBV30 to TRBJ2-7; D is possibly TRBD1 or TRBD2 (5 bases each). This CDR3 contains 13 residues. The germline V gene has CDR1 GTSNPN and CDR2 SVGIG (reference sequence). V was cut by 6 bases and J by 3 bases, with 15 bases left in between. This CDR3 reads CACIHMGDYEQYF. In nucleotides, the CDR3 is TGTGCCTGTATCCATATGGGGGACTACGAGCAGTACTTC.

The rearrangement joins TRBV29-1 to TRBJ1-2; the D gene is possibly TRBD1 (6 bases). Between the trimmed V and J ends, which lost 3 bases and 4 bases, there was a span of 18 bases. Germline V CDR1 and CDR2: SQVTM, ANQGSEA. This CDR3 has 15 amino acids. This CDR3 reads CSVEGASGRVYGYTF. CDR3 DNA: TGCAGCGTTGAGGGGGCGTCAGGCCGAGTCTATGGCTACACCTTC.

V and J are TRBV7-8 and TRBJ2-2, with 8 nucleotides matching TRBD2. This CDR3 has 17 residues. Trimming cost V 0 bases and J 5 bases; bases outside gene matches: 8. In germline, CDR1 is SGHVS, CDR2 FQNEAQ. CDR3 region: CASSLAGGTSYTGELFF. CDR3 DNA: TGTGCCAGCAGCTTAGCGGGGGGGACTAGTTATACCGGGGAGCTGTTTTTT.